This paragraph reports one T cell receptor beta chain. This record belongs to a study of OX40 agonist ivuxolimab in advanced cancers. About the study: The mean age was roughly 60 years, ranging from about 20 to 85, with approximately 85% of participants male. Three patients had partial responses: one hepatocellular carcinoma, two cutaneous melanoma.

TCRdb's table, derived via immunoSEQ multiplex PCR, lists solely in-frame clones and lacks some. The sample records just over 90,000 clones, roughly 90% being singletons. Between the trimmed V and J ends, which lost 0 bases and 0 bases, there was a span of 13 bases. The CDR3 is made up of 17 amino acids. Germline CDR1 reads LGHNA; CDR2 reads YSLEER. The gene calls are TRBV4-3 and TRBJ2-3; D unclear. The origin of this receptor is an adult with an advanced solid tumor such as melanoma, head and neck, liver or kidney cancer. The specimen was CD4+ or CD8+ T cells sorted from blood, collected in a trial of the OX40 agonist ivuxolimab. For the CDR3, the DNA is TGCGCCAGCAGCCAAGATCCGTCGCAGCCTAGCACAGATACGCAGTATTTT. As protein: CASSQDPSQPSTDTQYF.